The next 29 T cell receptor beta chains were all read from a single sample in a study of T cell responses to AZD1222 COVID-19 vaccine. Profiled with immunoSEQ multiplex PCR; TCRdb holds only in-frame clones, not every one. The sample shows about 110,000 clones, over 75% of them seen only once. The input for sequencing was peripheral blood, taken on day 0 of MenACWY control vaccination. All receptors come from an adult in good health.

The chain has TRBV18 and TRBJ2-6; D not resolved. This CDR3 spans 15 amino acids. Trimming took off 2 bases at V and 0 bases at J, with 5 bases between the two ends. CDR1 and CDR2 (germline): KGHSH, LQKENI. The CDR3 DNA reads TGTGCCAGCTCACCAACTCTCTCTGGGGCCAACGTCCTGACTTTC. Translating it yields CASSPTLSGANVLTF.

The chain recombines TRBV9 with TRBJ1-1; perhaps TRBD1 as D (5 bases). This CDR3 is built from 13 residues. In germline, CDR1 is SGDLS, CDR2 YYNGEE. V was trimmed by 6 bases and J by 3 bases, leaving 12 bases between them. CDR3 sequence: CASTPLGDTEAFF. CDR3 DNA sequence: TGTGCCAGCACCCCCCTAGGGGACACTGAAGCTTTCTTT. Together with reference TRBV9 and TRBJ1-1, the CDR3 gives the full variable domain: DSGVTQTPKHLITATGQRVTLRCSPRSGDLSVYWYQQSLDQGLQFLIQYYNGEERAKGNILERFSAQQFPDLHSELNLSSLELGDSALYFCASTPLGDTEAFFGQGTRLTVV.

The rearrangement uses TRBV18 and TRBJ1-1, with D uncertain. CDR3 size: 13 residues. V was trimmed by 3 bases and J by 5 bases, leaving 10 bases between them. Germline V gives CDR1 KGHSH, CDR2 LQKENI. In DNA form, the CDR3 reads TGTGCCAGCTCACCCGGGCAGTCAACTGAAGCTTTCTTT. Protein product: CASSPGQSTEAFF.

This clone was seen once. The genes are TRBV5-1 and TRBJ2-1; the D is unclear. This CDR3 has 13 residues. V was shortened by 5 bases and J by 4 bases, with 10 bases between the two germline ends. In germline, CDR1 is SGHRS, CDR2 YFSETQ. The CDR3 reads CASRAASYNEQFF. The CDR3 region has the DNA TGCGCCAGCAGGGCGGCCAGTTACAATGAGCAGTTCTTC. The whole variable domain, remainder taken from reference TRBV5-1 and TRBJ2-1, is KAGVTQTPRYLIKTRGQQVTLSCSPISGHRSVSWYQQTPGQGLQFLFEYFSETQRNKGNFPGRFSGRQFSNSRSEMNVSTLELGDSALYLCASRAASYNEQFFGPGTRLTVL.

This chain joins TRBV18 and TRBJ2-5, with TRBD2 identical over 9 bases. CDR1 is KGHSH, CDR2 LQKENI, per germline. CDR3 length: 16 amino acids. The V segment lost 3 bases and the J segment 2 bases; nucleotides outside the gene matches: 7. CDR3 sequence: CASSPLAGGPQETQYF. CDR3 coding DNA: TGTGCCAGCTCACCGTTGGCGGGGGGGCCTCAAGAGACCCAGTACTTC.

The chain is built from TRBV7-2 and TRBJ2-1; TRBD2 agrees at 7 bases. Germline CDR1 reads SGHTA; CDR2 reads FQGNSA. This CDR3 has 15 residues. The V segment lost 6 bases and the J segment 7 bases; nucleotides outside the gene matches: 12. CDR3 coding DNA: TGTGCCAGCAGTCCCCAGGGCGGAGCGGGGAATGAGCAGTTCTTC. Protein sequence: CASSPQGGAGNEQFF.

This chain uses TRBV7-4 with TRBJ1-5, with D possibly matching TRBD1 (6 bases). V lost 5 bases and J 2 bases, leaving 28 bases between the germline ends. Germline V CDR1 and CDR2: SGHVT, SQSDAQ. The CDR3 has 20 residues. DNA of the CDR3: TGTGCCAGCAGCCTCCGGGACATCCCTCTCCTTGATGTAGGCAATCAGCCCCAGCATTTT. Protein: CASSLRDIPLLDVGNQPQHF. The full variable domain, its missing parts supplied by reference TRBV7-4 and TRBJ1-5, is GAGVSQSPRYKVAKRGRDVALRCDSISGHVTLYWYRQTLGQGSEVLTYSQSDAQRDKSGRPSGRFSAERPERSVSTLKIQRTEQGDSAVYLCASSLRDIPLLDVGNQPQHFGDGTRLSIL.

In nucleotides, the CDR3 is TGTGCCAGCAGCTTAGGCCCTAGCCCAGGACGGAAGGGGGGGAATGAGCAGTTCTTC. Protein sequence: CASSLGPSPGRKGGNEQFF. The chain has TRBV7-8 and TRBJ2-1; perhaps TRBD2 as D (7 bases). Germline CDR1 and CDR2: SGHVS and FQNEAQ. The CDR3 totals 19 residues. Trimming shortened V by 1 base and J by 7 bases, and 26 bases separated the two germline ends.

This sequence joins TRBV4-2 and TRBJ1-5; D perhaps matches TRBD1 (6 bases). The V gene lost 0 bases and the J gene lost 4 bases, with 13 bases spanning the gap. Germline CDR1 and CDR2: LGHNA and YNFKEQ. The CDR3 loop spans 16 amino acids. The CDR3 DNA is TGTGCCAGCAGCCAAGAGGAGTCCAGGGGAAATCAGCCCCAGCATTTT. Amino acid sequence: CASSQEESRGNQPQHF.

V gene TRBV4-1 combines with J gene TRBJ1-5; possible D gene TRBD1, 6 bases. The CDR3 has 21 residues. With 1 base removed from V and 2 bases from J, the gap between germline ends came to 27 bases. The V gene's germline CDR1 is MGHRA and CDR2 YSYEKL. The CDR3 is CASSQAWPLRGAGKGNQPQHF. The CDR3 coding sequence is TGCGCCAGCAGCCAAGCTTGGCCCTTGAGGGGGGCAGGCAAGGGCAATCAGCCCCAGCATTTT.

This chain uses TRBV29-1 with TRBJ2-7, with TRBD2 as a possible D gene (6 bases). Germline CDR1 is SQVTM and CDR2 is ANQGSEA. The length of the CDR3 is 12 residues. The V gene lost 6 bases and the J gene lost 2 bases, with 11 bases spanning the gap. As DNA, the CDR3 is TGCAGCGTGCGGGGCGCAGCCTACGAGCAGTACTTC. Translated, it gives CSVRGAAYEQYF.

In this sample, this clone turned up once. The gene calls are TRBV2 and TRBJ1-5; 10 bases match TRBD1. Unmatched junction bases numbered 4, after V lost 4 bases and J lost 4 bases. Germline V gives CDR1 SNHLY, CDR2 FYNNEI. This CDR3 is built from 15 residues. In DNA form, the CDR3 reads TGTGCCAGCAGTGGGACAGGGGGGATAAATCAGCCCCAGCATTTT. Translating it yields CASSGTGGINQPQHF.

This chain uses TRBV5-8 with TRBJ1-2; D is ambiguous. This CDR3 contains 12 residues. CDR1 and CDR2 (germline): SGHTS, YDEGEE. V was pared by 0 bases and J by 10 bases, with 10 bases between. CDR3: CASSLGLSDYTF. CDR3 sequence (DNA): TGTGCCAGCAGCTTGGGGCTATCGGACTACACCTTC.

The chain employs TRBV11-2 and TRBJ2-7; 10 bases map to TRBD1. CDR3 length equals 14 residues. Germline V lookup: CDR1 SGHAT, CDR2 FQNNGV. With 8 bases clipped from V and 2 bases from J, the junction kept 6 bases outside the gene matches. The CDR3 DNA is TGTGCCAGCGGGCGTGGGACAGGGGCCTACGAGCAGTACTTC. It yields the protein CASGRGTGAYEQYF. The full variable domain, rest sourced from reference TRBV11-2 and TRBJ2-7, is EAGVAQSPRYKIIEKRQSVAFWCNPISGHATLYWYQQILGQGPKLLIQFQNNGVVDDSQLPKDRFSAERLKGVDSTLKIQPAKLEDSAVYLCASGRGTGAYEQYFGPGTRLTVT.

The chain couples TRBV18 to TRBJ1-1; a possible D gene is TRBD1 (5 bases). Germline CDR1 and CDR2: KGHSH and LQKENI. The V end lost 10 bases, the J end lost 1 base, and 13 bases lay between the germline ends. The CDR3 runs 13 residues. CDR3: CATSTGGNTEAFF. The CDR3, as DNA: TGTGCCACCTCCACGGGGGGGAACACTGAAGCTTTCTTT.

The chain uses TRBV7-2 and TRBJ1-5; D gene unclear. The CDR3 is 15 amino acids. Germline V gene lookup returns CDR1 SGHTA and CDR2 FQGNSA. V lost 1 base and J 4 bases, leaving 11 bases between the germline ends. The CDR3 is CASSLEARWNQPQHF. DNA for the CDR3: TGTGCCAGCAGCTTAGAGGCGAGATGGAATCAGCCCCAGCATTTT. Combining the CDR3 with reference TRBV7-2 and TRBJ1-5 gives the whole variable domain GAGVSQSPSNKVTEKGKDVELRCDPISGHTALYWYRQSLGQGLEFLIYFQGNSAPDKSGLPSDRFSAERTGGSVSTLTIQRTQQEDSAVYLCASSLEARWNQPQHFGDGTRLSIL.

This clone was recorded a few times. The genes are TRBV7-9 and TRBJ2-1; a possible D gene is TRBD1 (6 bases). Germline values: CDR1 SEHNR, CDR2 FQNEAQ (reference sequence). V was shortened by 1 base and J by 7 bases, with 11 bases between the two germline ends. This CDR3 is 14 amino acids long. This CDR3 is CASSLGYRENEQFF. The CDR3 coding sequence is TGTGCCAGCAGCTTAGGATACAGGGAGAATGAGCAGTTCTTC.

The V gene is TRBV5-6, the J gene TRBJ2-7; D gene unclear. The CDR3 loop spans 15 amino acids. Trimming took 0 bases from V and 5 from J, leaving 15 bases between them. Germline assignment: CDR1 SGHDT and CDR2 YYEEEE. CDR3 in amino acids: CASSLVTGPPNEQYF. The CDR3 nucleotides are TGTGCCAGCAGCTTGGTTACGGGCCCCCCGAACGAGCAGTACTTC.

The rearrangement links TRBV28 to TRBJ2-1; TRBD2 aligns across 7 bases. The CDR3 has 17 amino acids. Germline values: CDR1 MDHEN, CDR2 SYDVKM. After removal of 5 bases from V and 7 bases from J, the junction contained 17 bases not matched to a gene. Here the CDR3 reads CASSIGMRLADGNEQFF. In DNA, the CDR3 is TGTGCCAGCAGTATTGGTATGAGACTAGCTGATGGGAATGAGCAGTTCTTC.

J is TRBJ1-2 and V is TRBV6-2 or TRBV6-3, with no clear D. V was cut by 2 bases and J by 1 base, with 11 bases left in between. CDR1 is MNHEY, CDR2 SVGEGT, per germline. The CDR3 length is 15 residues. The CDR3 DNA reads as TGTGCCAGCAGTTACAGGCCAGGAAATAACTATGGCTACACCTTC. It codes for CASSYRPGNNYGYTF.

This rearrangement joins TRBV7-2 to TRBJ1-1, with D possibly being TRBD1 (6 bases). Germline-derived CDR1 and CDR2 are SGHTA and FQGNSA. The length of the CDR3 is 16 residues. Trimming pared 2 bases from V and 7 bases from J, leaving 20 bases between. This chain's CDR3 is CASSLPGEPGHREAFF. CDR3 nucleotide sequence: TGTGCCAGCAGCTTACCAGGGGAACCGGGACACCGTGAAGCTTTCTTT. Full variable domain (rest looked up from reference TRBV7-2 and TRBJ1-1): GAGVSQSPSNKVTEKGKDVELRCDPISGHTALYWYRQSLGQGLEFLIYFQGNSAPDKSGLPSDRFSAERTGGSVSTLTIQRTQQEDSAVYLCASSLPGEPGHREAFFGQGTRLTVV.

The chain carries TRBV15 and TRBJ2-7; D may correspond to TRBD1 or TRBD2 (5 bases each). Trimming stripped 6 bases from V and 1 base from J, with 10 bases between. The CDR3 extends over 13 amino acids. Germline V CDR1 and CDR2: LNHNV, YYDKDF (reference sequence). The CDR3, as DNA: TGTGCCACCAGGAGGGACCTTTCCTACGAGCAGTACTTC. Its protein is CATRRDLSYEQYF.

This clone was seen a few times. This sequence joins TRBV19 and TRBJ1-2; D call uncertain. The CDR3 runs 11 residues. The germline CDR1 and CDR2 sequences are LNHDA and SQIVND (reference sequence). V lost 3 bases to trimming and J lost 7 bases, with 6 bases between them. The CDR3 loop reads CASSILGGYTF. In DNA form, the CDR3 reads TGTGCCAGTAGTATTCTTGGTGGCTACACCTTC.

This chain links TRBV3-1 (or the pseudogene TRBV3-2) with TRBJ1-5, with D tentatively TRBD1 (5 bases). CDR3 size: 17 residues. V was cut by 4 bases and J by 7 bases, with 23 bases left in between. Germline V CDR1 and CDR2: LGHDT, YNNKEL (reference sequence). In nucleotides, the CDR3 is TGTGCCAGCAGCCCGGACCGGGACCTCAAGCGGGACCAGCCCCAGCATTTT. This sequence encodes CASSPDRDLKRDQPQHF.

The sample holds a few counts of this clone. The chain has TRBV7-6 and TRBJ2-1; a possible D gene is TRBD1 (5 bases). Trimming took 4 bases from V and 7 from J, leaving 14 bases between them. There are 14 residues in the CDR3. Germline CDR1 and CDR2: SGHVS and FNYEAQ. The chain's CDR3 is CASSSVGLNNEQFF. CDR3 coding DNA: TGTGCCAGCAGCTCGGTGGGGCTTAATAATGAGCAGTTCTTC.

In DNA form, the CDR3 reads TGTGCCAGCAGCCCCGGACAGGGGACCGTGCACACTGAAGCTTTCTTT. This translates into CASSPGQGTVHTEAFF. V and J are TRBV13 and TRBJ1-1, with 9 bases matching TRBD1. CDR1 and CDR2 (germline): PRHDT, FYEKMQ (reference sequence). CDR3 length: 16 residues. V was clipped by 5 bases and J by 3 bases; unmatched bases: 10. The whole variable domain, remainder taken from reference TRBV13 and TRBJ1-1, is AAGVIQSPRHLIKEKRETATLKCYPIPRHDTVYWYQQGPGQDPQFLISFYEKMQSDKGSIPDRFSAQQFSDYHSELNMSSLELGDSALYFCASSPGQGTVHTEAFFGQGTRLTVV.

The chain couples TRBV21-1 to TRBJ2-7; the table assigns TRBD2, which was not confirmed against the DNA. TRBV21-1 is classified as a pseudogene. The CDR3 has 18 residues. In DNA, the CDR3 is TGTGCCAGCAGCAAAGGGACTAGCGGGAAATCAACTCTCTGCGAGCAGTACTTC. This encodes CASSKGTSGKSTLCEQYF.

The chain has TRBV19 and TRBJ1-4; TRBD1 is a possible D gene (5 bases). CDR3 length equals 14 residues. Germline V gene sequence: CDR1 LNHDA, CDR2 SQIVND (reference sequence). Between the trimmed V and J ends, which lost 6 bases and 4 bases, there was a span of 12 bases. The chain's CDR3 is CASSQGGGNEKLFF. DNA of the CDR3: TGTGCCAGTAGCCAGGGCGGTGGTAATGAAAAACTGTTTTTT.

V and J are TRBV6-2 or TRBV6-3 and TRBJ2-3; tentatively, D is TRBD1 or TRBD2 (6 bases each). The CDR3 length is 18 residues. Germline lookup yields CDR1 MNHEY and CDR2 SVGEGT. Trimming left V 2 bases short and J 3 bases short, with 21 bases between. In DNA form, the CDR3 reads TGTGCCAGCAGTTACACCCCGACGGGGGCGAGGTTGACAGATACGCAGTATTTT. Translating it yields CASSYTPTGARLTDTQYF.